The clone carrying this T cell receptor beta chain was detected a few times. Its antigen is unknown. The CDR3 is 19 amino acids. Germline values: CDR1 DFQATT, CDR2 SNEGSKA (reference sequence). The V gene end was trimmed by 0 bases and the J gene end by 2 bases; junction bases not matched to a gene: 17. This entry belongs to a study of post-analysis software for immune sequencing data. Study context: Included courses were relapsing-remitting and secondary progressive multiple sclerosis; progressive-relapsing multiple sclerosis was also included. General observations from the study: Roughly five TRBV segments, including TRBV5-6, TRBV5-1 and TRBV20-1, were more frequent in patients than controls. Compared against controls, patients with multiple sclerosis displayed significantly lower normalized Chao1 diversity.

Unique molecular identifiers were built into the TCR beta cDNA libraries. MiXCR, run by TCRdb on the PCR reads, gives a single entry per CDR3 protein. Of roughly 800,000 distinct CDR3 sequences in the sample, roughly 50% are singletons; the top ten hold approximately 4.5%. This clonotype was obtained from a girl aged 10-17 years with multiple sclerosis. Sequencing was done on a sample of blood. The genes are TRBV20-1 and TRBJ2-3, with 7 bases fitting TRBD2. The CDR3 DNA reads TGCAGTGCTAGAGATCAAGAGTTGGCTAGCGGCCTATACACAGATACGCAGTATTTT. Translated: CSARDQELASGLYTDTQYF.